A selection of T cell receptor beta chains follows, all from one sample in a study of OX40 agonist ivuxolimab in advanced cancers. Sequenced by immunoSEQ multiplex PCR; TCRdb stores in-frame clones only, minus some. This table has about 73,000 clones, approximately 90% appearing once. Sequenced material: CD4+ or CD8+ T cells sorted from blood, taken in a trial of the OX40 agonist ivuxolimab. The receptors here all came from an adult with an advanced solid tumor such as melanoma, head and neck, liver or kidney cancer. Each CDR3 is given with its conserved first and last residue. D genes are given only for firm matches. Expanded clones are given a class, and other clones once, few, many or no size at all.

d_call clone_size j_call cdr3_length v_call cdr3_aa cdr3_nt
. . TRBJ2-5 15 TRBV11-2 CASSTRFRAEETQYF TGTGCCAGCAGCACTAGGTTCAGGGCTGAGGAGACCCAGTACTTC
. . TRBJ2-1 14 TRBV7-9 CASGTASSYNEQFF TGTGCCAGCGGTACAGCAAGCTCCTACAATGAGCAGTTCTTC
. . TRBJ2-4 15 TRBV6-1 CASELKTLPANIQYF TGTGCCAGCGAGCTCAAGACCCTACCAGCGAACATTCAGTACTTC
. . TRBJ2-7 11 TRBV7-9 CASSRDVEQYF TGTGCCAGCAGCCGGGACGTCGAGCAGTACTTC
. . TRBJ2-7 14 TRBV13 CASSLGSDGYEQYF TGTGCCAGCAGCTTAGGTTCGGACGGCTACGAGCAGTACTTC
. . TRBJ1-3 16 TRBV7-6 CASSRPRGLSGNTIYF TGTGCCAGCAGCAGGCCGAGGGGACTCTCTGGAAACACCATATATTTT
TRBD1 . TRBJ1-2 16 TRBV7-9 CASSLVTGRANYGYTF TGTGCCAGCAGCTTAGTGACAGGGCGCGCTAACTATGGCTACACCTTC
. once TRBJ2-7 14 TRBV28 CASSLRVSSYEQYF TGTGCCAGCAGTTTGCGGGTAAGCTCCTACGAGCAGTACTTC
TRBD1 . TRBJ2-2 14 TRBV10-1 CASSGTGVDGELFF TGCGCCAGCAGCGGGACAGGGGTGGACGGGGAGCTGTTTTTT
TRBD1 . TRBJ2-7 15 TRBV14 CASSPRTGFKYEQYF TGTGCCAGCAGCCCCCGGACAGGCTTTAAGTACGAGCAGTACTTC
. . TRBJ1-3 14 TRBV29-1 CSVLRWDSGNTIYF TGCAGCGTTCTCCGCTGGGACTCTGGAAACACCATATATTTT
TRBD1 . TRBJ2-7 16 TRBV5-1 CASSLGHGQGVREQYF TGCGCCAGCAGCTTGGGGCACGGTCAGGGGGTGAGGGAGCAGTACTTC
TRBD1 few TRBJ1-1 12 TRBV15 CATSQTGAEAFF TGTGCCACCAGCCAGACAGGGGCTGAAGCTTTCTTT
TRBD2 . TRBJ2-3 16 TRBV30 CAWSVVSSGTSDTQYF TGTGCCTGGAGTGTAGTAAGTAGCGGGACTTCAGATACGCAGTATTTT
. . TRBJ1-4 15 TRBV5-1 CASSFDGTTNEKLFF TGCGCCAGCAGCTTCGACGGTACAACTAATGAAAAACTGTTTTTT
. . TRBJ2-7 14 TRBV4-1 CASSQNALIREQYF TGCGCCAGCAGCCAAAACGCGTTGATCCGGGAGCAGTACTTC
. . TRBJ1-5 15 TRBV5-8 CASSRGGLSNQPQHF TGTGCCAGCAGCCGGGGCGGGCTTAGCAATCAGCCCCAGCATTTT
. . TRBJ2-3 14 TRBV6-5 CASSYAGQTDTQYF TGTGCCAGCAGTTACGCTGGACAGACAGATACGCAGTATTTT
. . TRBJ2-7 13 TRBV28 CASSLWAGYEQYF TGTGCCAGCAGTTTATGGGCTGGCTACGAGCAGTACTTC
. . TRBJ1-5 13 TRBV6-1 CASSELVPQPQHF TGTGCCAGCAGTGAATTGGTTCCACAGCCCCAGCATTTT
. . TRBJ2-3 15 TRBV4-1 CASSPRLQSTDTQYF TGCGCCAGCAGCCCCCGTCTACAGTCCACAGATACGCAGTATTTT
TRBD2 . TRBJ2-1 13 TRBV15 CATEAGGPYEQFF TGTGCCACCGAGGCGGGAGGGCCTTATGAGCAGTTCTTC
. . TRBJ2-7 13 TRBV27 CASSPQTNDEQYF TGTGCCAGCAGCCCCCAGACAAACGACGAGCAGTACTTC
TRBD1 . TRBJ2-7 13 TRBV13 CASSSQGAYEQYF TGTGCCAGCAGCTCGCAGGGGGCTTACGAGCAGTACTTC
TRBD1 . TRBJ1-1 15 TRBV7-3 CASSLIGGGNTEAFF TGTGCCAGCAGCTTAATAGGGGGCGGGAACACTGAAGCTTTCTTT
. . TRBJ2-3 13 TRBV5-1 CASSTQGPDTQYF TGCGCCAGCAGCACCCAGGGACCAGATACGCAGTATTTT
. . TRBJ2-5 16 TRBV6-1 CASSDAPGLGEETQYF TGTGCCAGCAGTGACGCCCCGGGACTGGGAGAAGAGACCCAGTACTTC
. . TRBJ1-6 12 TRBV30 CAWNEGSLPLHF TGTGCCTGGAATGAGGGGTCTCTCCCCCTCCACTTT